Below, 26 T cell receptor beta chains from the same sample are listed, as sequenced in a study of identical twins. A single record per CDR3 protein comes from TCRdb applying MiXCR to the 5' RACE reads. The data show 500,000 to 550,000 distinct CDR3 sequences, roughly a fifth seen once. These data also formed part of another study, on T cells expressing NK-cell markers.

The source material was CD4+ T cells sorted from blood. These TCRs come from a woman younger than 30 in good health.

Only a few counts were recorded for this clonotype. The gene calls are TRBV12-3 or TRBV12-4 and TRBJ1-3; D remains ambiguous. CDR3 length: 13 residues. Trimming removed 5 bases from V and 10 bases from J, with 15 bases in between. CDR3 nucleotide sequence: TGTGCCAGCAGTCCAACCGGAGGGAGAACCATATATTTT. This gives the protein CASSPTGGRTIYF.

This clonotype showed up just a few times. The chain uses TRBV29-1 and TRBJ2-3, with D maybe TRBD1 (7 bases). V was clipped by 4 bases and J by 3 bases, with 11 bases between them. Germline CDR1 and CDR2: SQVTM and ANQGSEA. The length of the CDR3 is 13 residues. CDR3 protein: CSVGGTVTDTQYF. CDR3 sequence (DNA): TGCAGCGTTGGCGGGACAGTAACAGATACGCAGTATTTT.

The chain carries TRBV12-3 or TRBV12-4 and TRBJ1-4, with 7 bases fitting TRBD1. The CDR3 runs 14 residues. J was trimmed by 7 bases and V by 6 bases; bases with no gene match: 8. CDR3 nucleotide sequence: TGTGCCAGCAGCCCCGGGACAGACTTTGAAAAACTGTTTTTT. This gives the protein CASSPGTDFEKLFF.

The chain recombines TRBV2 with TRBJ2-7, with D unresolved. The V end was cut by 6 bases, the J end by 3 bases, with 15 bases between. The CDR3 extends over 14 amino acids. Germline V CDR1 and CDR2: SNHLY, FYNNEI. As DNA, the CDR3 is TGTGCCAGCAGCGATGGACGGATACGCTACGAGCAGTACTTC. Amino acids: CASSDGRIRYEQYF.

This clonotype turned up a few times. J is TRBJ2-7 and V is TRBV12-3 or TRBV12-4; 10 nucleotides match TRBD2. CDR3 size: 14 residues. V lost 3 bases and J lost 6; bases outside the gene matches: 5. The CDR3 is CASSLASGRLEQYF. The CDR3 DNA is TGTGCCAGCAGTTTGGCTAGCGGGAGACTCGAGCAGTACTTC.

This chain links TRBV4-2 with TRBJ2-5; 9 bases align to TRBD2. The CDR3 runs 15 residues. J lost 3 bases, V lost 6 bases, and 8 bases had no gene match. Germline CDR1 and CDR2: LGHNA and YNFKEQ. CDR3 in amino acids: CASRRTSSGEETQYF. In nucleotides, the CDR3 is TGTGCCAGCAGACGCACCTCTAGCGGGGAAGAGACCCAGTACTTC.

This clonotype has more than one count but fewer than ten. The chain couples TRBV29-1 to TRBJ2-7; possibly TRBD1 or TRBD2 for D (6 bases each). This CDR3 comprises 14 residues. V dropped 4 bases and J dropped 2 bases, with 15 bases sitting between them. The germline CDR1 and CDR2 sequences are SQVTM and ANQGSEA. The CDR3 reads CSVGEVGGPYEQYF. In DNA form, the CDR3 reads TGCAGCGTTGGAGAGGTTGGGGGGCCCTACGAGCAGTACTTC.

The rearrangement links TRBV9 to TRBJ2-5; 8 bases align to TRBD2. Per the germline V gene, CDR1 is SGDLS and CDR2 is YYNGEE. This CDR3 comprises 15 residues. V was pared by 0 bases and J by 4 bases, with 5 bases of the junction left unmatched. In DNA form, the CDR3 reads TGTGCCAGCAGCGTAGCAGCGGGAGTTATAGAGACCCAGTACTTC. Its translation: CASSVAAGVIETQYF. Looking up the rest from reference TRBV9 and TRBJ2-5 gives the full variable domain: DSGVTQTPKHLITATGQRVTLRCSPRSGDLSVYWYQQSLDQGLQFLIQYYNGEERAKGNILERFSAQQFPDLHSELNLSSLELGDSALYFCASSVAAGVIETQYFGPGTRLLVL.

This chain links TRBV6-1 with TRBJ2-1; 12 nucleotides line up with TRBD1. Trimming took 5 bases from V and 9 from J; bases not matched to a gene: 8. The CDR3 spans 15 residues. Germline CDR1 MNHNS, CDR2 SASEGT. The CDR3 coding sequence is TGTGCCAGCAGTCAACCGGGACAGGGGGCGGGTGAGCAGTTCTTC. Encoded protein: CASSQPGQGAGEQFF.

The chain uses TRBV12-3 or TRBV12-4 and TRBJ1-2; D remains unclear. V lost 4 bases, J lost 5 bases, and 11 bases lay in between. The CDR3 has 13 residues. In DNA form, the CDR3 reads TGTGCCAGCAGTTACCGGGCAAAGTATGGCTACACCTTC. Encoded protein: CASSYRAKYGYTF.

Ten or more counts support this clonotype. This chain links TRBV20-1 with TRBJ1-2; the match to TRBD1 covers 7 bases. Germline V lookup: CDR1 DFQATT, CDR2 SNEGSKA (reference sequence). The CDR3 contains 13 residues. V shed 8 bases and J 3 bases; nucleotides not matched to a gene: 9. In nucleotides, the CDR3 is TGCAGTCCGCGCTCCGGGACAGACTATGGCTACACCTTC. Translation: CSPRSGTDYGYTF.

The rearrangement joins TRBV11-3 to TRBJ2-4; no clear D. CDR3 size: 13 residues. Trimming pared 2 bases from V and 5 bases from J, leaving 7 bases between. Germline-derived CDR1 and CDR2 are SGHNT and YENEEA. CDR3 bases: TGTGCCAGCAGCTTAACAACCGAAAACATTCAGTACTTC. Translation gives CASSLTTENIQYF.

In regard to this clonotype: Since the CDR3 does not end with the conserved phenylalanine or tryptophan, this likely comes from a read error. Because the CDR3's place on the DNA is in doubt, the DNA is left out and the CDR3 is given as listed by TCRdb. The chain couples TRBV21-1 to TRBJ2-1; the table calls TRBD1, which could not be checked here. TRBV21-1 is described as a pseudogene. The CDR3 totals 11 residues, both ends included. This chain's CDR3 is CASSKGSPTGY.

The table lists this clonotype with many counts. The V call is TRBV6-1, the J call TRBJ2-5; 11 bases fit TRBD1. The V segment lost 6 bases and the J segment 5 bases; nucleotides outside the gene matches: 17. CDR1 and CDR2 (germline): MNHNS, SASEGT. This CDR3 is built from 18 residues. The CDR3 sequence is CASSRRRSGQGALETQYF. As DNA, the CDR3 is TGTGCCAGCAGCAGAAGACGATCCGGACAGGGGGCTTTGGAGACCCAGTACTTC.

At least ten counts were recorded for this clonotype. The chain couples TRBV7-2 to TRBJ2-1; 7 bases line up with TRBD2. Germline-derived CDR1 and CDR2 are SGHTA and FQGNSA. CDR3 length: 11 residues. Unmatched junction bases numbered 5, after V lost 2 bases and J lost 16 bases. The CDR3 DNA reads TGTGCCAGCAGCTTAAGGACTAGGGTCTTCTTC. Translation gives CASSLRTRVFF.

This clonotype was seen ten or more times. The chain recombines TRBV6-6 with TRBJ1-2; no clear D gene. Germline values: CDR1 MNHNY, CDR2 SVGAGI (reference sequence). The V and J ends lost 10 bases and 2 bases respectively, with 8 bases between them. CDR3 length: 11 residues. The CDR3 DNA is TGTGCCACCCGCTTAAACTATGGCTACACCTTC. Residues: CATRLNYGYTF.

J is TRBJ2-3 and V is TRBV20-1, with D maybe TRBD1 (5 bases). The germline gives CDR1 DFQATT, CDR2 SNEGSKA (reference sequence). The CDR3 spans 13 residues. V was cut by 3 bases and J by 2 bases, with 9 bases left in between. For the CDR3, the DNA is TGCAGTGCTAGGGTGGACAACACAGATACGCAGTATTTT. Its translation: CSARVDNTDTQYF.

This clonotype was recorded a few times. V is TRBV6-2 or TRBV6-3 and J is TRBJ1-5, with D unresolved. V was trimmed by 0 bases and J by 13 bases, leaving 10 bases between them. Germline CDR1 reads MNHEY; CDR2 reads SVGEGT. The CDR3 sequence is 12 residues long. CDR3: CASSYSARRQHF. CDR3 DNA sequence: TGTGCCAGCAGTTACTCGGCTCGGCGGCAGCATTTT.

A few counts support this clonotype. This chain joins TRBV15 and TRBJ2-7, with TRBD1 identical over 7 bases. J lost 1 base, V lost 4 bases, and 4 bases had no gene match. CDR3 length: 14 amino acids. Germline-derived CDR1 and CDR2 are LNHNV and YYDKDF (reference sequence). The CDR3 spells CATSIKQGSYEQYF. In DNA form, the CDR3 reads TGTGCCACCAGCATAAAACAGGGGTCCTACGAGCAGTACTTC.

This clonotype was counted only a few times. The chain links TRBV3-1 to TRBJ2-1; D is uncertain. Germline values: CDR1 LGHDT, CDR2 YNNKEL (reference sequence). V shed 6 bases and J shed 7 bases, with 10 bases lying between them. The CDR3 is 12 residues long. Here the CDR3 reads CASSRLRNEQFF. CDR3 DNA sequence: TGTGCCAGCAGTCGACTGAGGAATGAGCAGTTCTTC.

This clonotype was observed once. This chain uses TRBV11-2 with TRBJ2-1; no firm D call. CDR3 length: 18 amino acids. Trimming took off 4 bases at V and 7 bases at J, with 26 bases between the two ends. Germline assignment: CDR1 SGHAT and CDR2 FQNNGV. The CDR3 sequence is CASSSPRSLDHTMNEQFF. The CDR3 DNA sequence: TGTGCCAGCAGCTCCCCGCGGTCACTCGACCACACCATGAATGAGCAGTTCTTC.

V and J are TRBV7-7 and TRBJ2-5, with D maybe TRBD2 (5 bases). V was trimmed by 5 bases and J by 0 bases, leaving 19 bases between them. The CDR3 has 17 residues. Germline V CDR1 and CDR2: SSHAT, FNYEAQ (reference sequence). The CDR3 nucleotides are TGTGCCAGCAGCCCGACTACTGCCCTACAGTACCAAGAGACCCAGTACTTC. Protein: CASSPTTALQYQETQYF.

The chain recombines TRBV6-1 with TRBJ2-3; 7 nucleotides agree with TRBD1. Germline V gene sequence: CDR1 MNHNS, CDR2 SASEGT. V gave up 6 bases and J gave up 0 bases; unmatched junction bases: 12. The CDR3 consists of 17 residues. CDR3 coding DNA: TGTGCCAGCAGCCTAAGACAGGGAACAAGTAGCACAGATACGCAGTATTTT. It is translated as CASSLRQGTSSTDTQYF.

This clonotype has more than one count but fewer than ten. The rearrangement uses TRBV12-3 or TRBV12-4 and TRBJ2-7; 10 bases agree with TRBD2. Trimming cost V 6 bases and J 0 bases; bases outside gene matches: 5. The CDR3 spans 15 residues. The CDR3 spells CASSDGLAASYEQYF. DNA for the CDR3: TGTGCCAGCAGCGACGGACTAGCGGCCTCCTACGAGCAGTACTTC.

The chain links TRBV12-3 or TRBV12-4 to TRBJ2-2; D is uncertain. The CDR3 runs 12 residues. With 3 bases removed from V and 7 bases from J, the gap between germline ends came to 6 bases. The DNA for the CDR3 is TGTGCCAGCAGTTTGAGAGGCGGGGAGCTGTTTTTT. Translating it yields CASSLRGGELFF.

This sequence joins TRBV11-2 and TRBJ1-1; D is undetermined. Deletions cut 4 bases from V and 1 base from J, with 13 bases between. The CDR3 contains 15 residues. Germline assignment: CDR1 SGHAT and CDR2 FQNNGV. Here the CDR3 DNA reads TGTGCCAGCAGCTCCCCTCGGACGGGGAACACTGAAGCTTTCTTT. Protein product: CASSSPRTGNTEAFF.